The clone carrying this T cell receptor (beta chain) appeared a few times. These data come from a study of T-cell reconstitution after alpha-beta-depleted transplantation in children. Preparing the TCRbeta library involved the use of unique molecular identifiers. MiXCR, applied by TCRdb to the PCR reads, yields one record per CDR3 protein. The sample has over 550,000 distinct CDR3 sequences, roughly a tenth seen once. The germline V gene has CDR1 MNHEY and CDR2 SVGEGT. Trimming took off 0 bases at V and 14 bases at J, with 8 bases between the two ends. The CDR3 sequence is 11 residues long. The starting material was PBMCs from the stem cell graft donor, obtained from the stem cell graft. The clonotype was recovered from a human donor who donated a stem cell graft to a child with acute myeloid leukemia. The chain combines TRBV6-2 or TRBV6-3 with TRBJ2-1; D gene uncertain. The CDR3, as DNA: TGTGCCAGCAGTTACTCGGAATCGAAGTTCTTC. Translating it yields CASSYSESKFF.